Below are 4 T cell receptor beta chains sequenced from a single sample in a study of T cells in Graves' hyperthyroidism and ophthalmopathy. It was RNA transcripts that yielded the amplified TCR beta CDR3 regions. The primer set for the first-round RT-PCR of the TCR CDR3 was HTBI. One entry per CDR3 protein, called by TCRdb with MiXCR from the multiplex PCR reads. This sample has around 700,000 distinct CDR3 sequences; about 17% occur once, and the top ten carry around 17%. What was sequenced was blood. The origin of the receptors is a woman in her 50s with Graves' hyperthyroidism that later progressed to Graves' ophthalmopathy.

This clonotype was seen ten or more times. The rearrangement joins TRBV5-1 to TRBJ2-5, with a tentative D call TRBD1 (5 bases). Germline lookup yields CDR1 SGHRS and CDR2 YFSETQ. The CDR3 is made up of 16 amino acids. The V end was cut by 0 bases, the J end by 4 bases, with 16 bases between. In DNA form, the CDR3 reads TGCGCCAGCAGCTTGGAAGGGGCAGGCAGAAGAGAGACCCAGTACTTC. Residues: CASSLEGAGRRETQYF.

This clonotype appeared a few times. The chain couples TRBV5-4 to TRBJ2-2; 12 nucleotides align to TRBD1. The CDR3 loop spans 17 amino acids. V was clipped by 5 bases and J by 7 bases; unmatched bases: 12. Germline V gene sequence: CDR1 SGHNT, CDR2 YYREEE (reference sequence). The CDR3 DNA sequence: TGTGCCAGCAGGTCCGGGACAGGGGGCATGGCTAGCGGGGAGCTGTTTTTT. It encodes CASRSGTGGMASGELFF.

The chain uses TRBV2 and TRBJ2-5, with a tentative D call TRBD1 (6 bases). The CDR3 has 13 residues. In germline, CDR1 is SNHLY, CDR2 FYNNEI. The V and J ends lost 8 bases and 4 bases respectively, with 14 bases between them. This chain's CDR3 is CASVSDSRETQYF. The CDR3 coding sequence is TGTGCCAGCGTTTCGGACAGCCGAGAGACCCAGTACTTC.

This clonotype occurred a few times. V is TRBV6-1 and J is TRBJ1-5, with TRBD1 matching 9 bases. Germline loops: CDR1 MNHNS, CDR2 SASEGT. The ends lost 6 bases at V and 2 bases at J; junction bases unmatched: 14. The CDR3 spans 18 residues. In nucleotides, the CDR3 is TGTGCCAGCAGCTCTGTCCCGGGACAGGGCGCGGGCAATCAGCCCCAGCATTTT. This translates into CASSSVPGQGAGNQPQHF.